A single count supports the clone carrying this T cell receptor beta chain. Antigen: not known. This sample was taken from a study of T cell responses to AZD1222 COVID-19 vaccine. The V end lost 2 bases, the J end lost 2 bases, and 7 bases lay between the germline ends. The CDR3 is 13 amino acids. Looked up from germline, CDR1 is GTSNPN and CDR2 is SVGIG (reference sequence). The study's findings and limits: Across spike, vaccine-associated CD4 TCRs were found, dominant at 160-218 and 743-854. At baseline, just 5 or 6 AZD1222 recipients tested seropositive. Donors were largely white British and mainly female; clonal diversity was possibly underestimated.

TCRdb keeps only in-frame clones here, not all; method: immunoSEQ multiplex PCR. Of about 140,000 clones listed, roughly 88% are singletons. This sequence joins TRBV30 and TRBJ2-1; no firm D call. The sample consisted of peripheral blood, taken on day 0 of AZD1222 vaccination. The receptor was derived from an adult in good health. CDR3 residues: CAWSRLTYNEQFF. CDR3 DNA sequence: TGTGCCTGGAGTCGACTCACCTACAATGAGCAGTTCTTC.